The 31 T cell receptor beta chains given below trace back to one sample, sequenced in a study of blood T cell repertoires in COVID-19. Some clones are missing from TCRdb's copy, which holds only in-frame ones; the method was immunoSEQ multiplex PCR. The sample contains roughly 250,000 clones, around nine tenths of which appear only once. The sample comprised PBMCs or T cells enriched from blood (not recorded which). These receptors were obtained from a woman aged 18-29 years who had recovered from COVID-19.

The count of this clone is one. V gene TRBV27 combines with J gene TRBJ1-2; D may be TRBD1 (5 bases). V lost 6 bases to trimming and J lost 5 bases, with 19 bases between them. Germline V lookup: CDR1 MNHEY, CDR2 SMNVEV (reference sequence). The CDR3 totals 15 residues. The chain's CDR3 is CASRRSSGGAYGYTF. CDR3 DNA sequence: TGTGCCAGCAGGAGAAGTAGCGGAGGGGCTTATGGCTACACCTTC.

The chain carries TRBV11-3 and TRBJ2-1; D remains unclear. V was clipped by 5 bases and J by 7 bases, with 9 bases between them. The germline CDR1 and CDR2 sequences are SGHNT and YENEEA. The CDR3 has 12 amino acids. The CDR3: CASSPTPNEQFF. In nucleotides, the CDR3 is TGTGCCAGCAGCCCCACACCGAATGAGCAGTTCTTC.

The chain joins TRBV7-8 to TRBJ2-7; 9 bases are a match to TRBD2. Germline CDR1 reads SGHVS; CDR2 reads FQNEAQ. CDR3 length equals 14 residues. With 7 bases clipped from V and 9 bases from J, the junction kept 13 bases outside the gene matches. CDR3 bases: TGTGCCAGCATCAGGATGGCGGGGGGGCGCGTGCAGTACTTC. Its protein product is CASIRMAGGRVQYF.

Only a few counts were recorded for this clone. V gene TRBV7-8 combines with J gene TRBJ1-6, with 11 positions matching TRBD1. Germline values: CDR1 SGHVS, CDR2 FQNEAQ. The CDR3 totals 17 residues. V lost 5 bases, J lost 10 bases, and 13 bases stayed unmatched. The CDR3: CASSPHGGGTGGSPLHF. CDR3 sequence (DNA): TGTGCCAGCAGCCCACACGGTGGGGGGACAGGGGGATCACCCCTCCACTTT.

This CDR3 is CASSSLAGEETQYF. CDR3 coding DNA: TGCGCCAGCAGCTCGCTAGCGGGAGAAGAGACCCAGTACTTC. The chain uses TRBV5-1 and TRBJ2-5; 10 bases map to TRBD2. CDR1 and CDR2 from the germline V gene are SGHRS and YFSETQ. The V segment lost 3 bases and the J segment 3 bases; nucleotides outside the gene matches: 2. The CDR3 totals 14 residues.

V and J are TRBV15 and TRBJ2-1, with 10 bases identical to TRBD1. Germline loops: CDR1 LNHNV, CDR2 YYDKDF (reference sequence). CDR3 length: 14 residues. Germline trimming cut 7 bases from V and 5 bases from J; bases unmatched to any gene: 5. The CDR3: CATILGQGNNEQFF. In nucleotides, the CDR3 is TGTGCCACCATTTTGGGACAGGGGAACAATGAGCAGTTCTTC. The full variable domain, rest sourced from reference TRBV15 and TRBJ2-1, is DAMVIQNPRYQVTQFGKPVTLSCSQTLNHNVMYWYQQKSSQAPKLLFHYYDKDFNNEADTPDNFQSRRPNTSFCFLDIRSPGLGDTAMYLCATILGQGNNEQFFGPGTRLTVL.

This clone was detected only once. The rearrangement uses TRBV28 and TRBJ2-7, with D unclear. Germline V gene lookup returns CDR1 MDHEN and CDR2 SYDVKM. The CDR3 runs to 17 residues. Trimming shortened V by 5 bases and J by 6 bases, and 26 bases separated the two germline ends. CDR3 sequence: CASSPGITPDFRREQYF. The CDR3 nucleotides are TGTGCCAGCAGTCCAGGCATTACGCCGGATTTTCGCCGCGAGCAGTACTTC. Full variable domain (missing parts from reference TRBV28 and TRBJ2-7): DVKVTQSSRYLVKRTGEKVFLECVQDMDHENMFWYRQDPGLGLRLIYFSYDVKMKEKGDIPEGYSVSREKKERFSLILESASTNQTSMYLCASSPGITPDFRREQYFGPGTRLTVT.

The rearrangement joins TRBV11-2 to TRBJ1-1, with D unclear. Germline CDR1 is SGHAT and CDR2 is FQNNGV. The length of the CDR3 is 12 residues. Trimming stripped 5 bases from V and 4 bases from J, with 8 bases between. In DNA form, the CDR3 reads TGTGCCAGCAGCCCGAGGCGCACTGAAGCTTTCTTT. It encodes CASSPRRTEAFF.

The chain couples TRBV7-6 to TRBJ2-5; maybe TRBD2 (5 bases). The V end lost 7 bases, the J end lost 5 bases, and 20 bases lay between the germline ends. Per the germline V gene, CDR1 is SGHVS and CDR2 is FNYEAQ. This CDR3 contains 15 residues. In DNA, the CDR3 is TGTGCCAGCACCTCCGAGGGCCTCCCTGGGGAGACCCAGTACTTC. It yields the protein CASTSEGLPGETQYF.

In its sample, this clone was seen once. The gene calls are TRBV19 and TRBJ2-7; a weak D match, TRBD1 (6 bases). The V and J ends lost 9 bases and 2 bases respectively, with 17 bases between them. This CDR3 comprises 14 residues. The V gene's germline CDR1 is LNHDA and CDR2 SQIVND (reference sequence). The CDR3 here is CASKRNRDTYEQYF. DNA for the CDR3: TGTGCCAGCAAAAGAAACAGGGATACCTACGAGCAGTACTTC.

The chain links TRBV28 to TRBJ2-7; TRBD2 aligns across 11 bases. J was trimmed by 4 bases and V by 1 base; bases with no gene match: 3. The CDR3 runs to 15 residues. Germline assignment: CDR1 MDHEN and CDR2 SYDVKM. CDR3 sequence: CASSLFWTSGYEQYF. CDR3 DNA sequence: TGTGCCAGCAGTTTATTCTGGACTAGCGGGTACGAGCAGTACTTC.

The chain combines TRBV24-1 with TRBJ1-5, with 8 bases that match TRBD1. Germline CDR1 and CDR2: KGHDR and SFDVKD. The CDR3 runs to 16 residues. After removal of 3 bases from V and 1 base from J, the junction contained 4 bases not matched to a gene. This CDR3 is CATSDRGQGSNQPQHF. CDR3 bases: TGTGCCACCAGTGATCGTGGACAGGGCAGCAATCAGCCCCAGCATTTT.

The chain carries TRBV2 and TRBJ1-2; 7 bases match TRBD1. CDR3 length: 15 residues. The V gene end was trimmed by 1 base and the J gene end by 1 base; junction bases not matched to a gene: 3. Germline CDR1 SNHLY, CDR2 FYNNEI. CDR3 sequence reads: CASSEGPGGNYGYTF. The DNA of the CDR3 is TGTGCCAGCAGTGAAGGGCCAGGGGGTAACTATGGCTACACCTTC.

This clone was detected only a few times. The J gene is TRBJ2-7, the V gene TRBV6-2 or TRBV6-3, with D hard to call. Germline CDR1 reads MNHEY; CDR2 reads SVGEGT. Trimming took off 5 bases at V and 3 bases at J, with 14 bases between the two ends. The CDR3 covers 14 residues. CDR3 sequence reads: CASSKTSEFYEQYF. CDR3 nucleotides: TGTGCCAGCAGTAAAACAAGCGAGTTCTACGAGCAGTACTTC.

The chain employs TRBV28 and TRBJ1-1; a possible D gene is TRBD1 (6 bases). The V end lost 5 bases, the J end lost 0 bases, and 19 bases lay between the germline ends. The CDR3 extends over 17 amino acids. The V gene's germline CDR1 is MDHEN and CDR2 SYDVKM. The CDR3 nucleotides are TGTGCCAGCAGTCGTCTATACAGGGTGTCAATGAACACTGAAGCTTTCTTT. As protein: CASSRLYRVSMNTEAFF.

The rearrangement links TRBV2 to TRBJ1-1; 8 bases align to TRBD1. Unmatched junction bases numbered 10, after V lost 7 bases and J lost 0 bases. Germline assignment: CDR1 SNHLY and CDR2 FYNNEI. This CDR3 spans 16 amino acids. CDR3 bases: TGTGCCAGCACCATACGACAGGGGAATTTGAACACTGAAGCTTTCTTT. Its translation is CASTIRQGNLNTEAFF.

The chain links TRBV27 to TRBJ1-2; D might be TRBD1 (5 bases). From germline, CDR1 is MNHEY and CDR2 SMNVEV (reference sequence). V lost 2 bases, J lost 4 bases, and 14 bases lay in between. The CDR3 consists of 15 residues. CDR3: CASSLGGTRGYGYTF. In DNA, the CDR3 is TGTGCCAGCAGTTTAGGGGGGACCCGCGGCTATGGCTACACCTTC.

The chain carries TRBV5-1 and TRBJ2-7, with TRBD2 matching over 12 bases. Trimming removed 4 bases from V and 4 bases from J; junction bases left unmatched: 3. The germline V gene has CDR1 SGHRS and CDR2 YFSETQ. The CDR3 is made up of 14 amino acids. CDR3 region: CASSGGTSGYEQYF. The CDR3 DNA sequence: TGCGCCAGCAGCGGCGGGACTAGCGGGTACGAGCAGTACTTC.

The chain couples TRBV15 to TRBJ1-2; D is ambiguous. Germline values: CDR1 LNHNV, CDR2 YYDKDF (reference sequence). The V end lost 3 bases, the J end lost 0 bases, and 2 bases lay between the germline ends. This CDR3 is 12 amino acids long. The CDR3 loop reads CATSSSNYGYTF. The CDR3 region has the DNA TGTGCCACCAGCAGCTCTAACTATGGCTACACCTTC. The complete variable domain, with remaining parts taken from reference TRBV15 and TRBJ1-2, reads DAMVIQNPRYQVTQFGKPVTLSCSQTLNHNVMYWYQQKSSQAPKLLFHYYDKDFNNEADTPDNFQSRRPNTSFCFLDIRSPGLGDTAMYLCATSSSNYGYTFGSGTRLTVV.

In DNA form, the CDR3 reads TGTGCCAGCAGCCAAGTGGGACAGAGGACCTATGGCTACACCTTC. It yields the protein CASSQVGQRTYGYTF. The chain recombines TRBV3-1 (or the pseudogene TRBV3-2) with TRBJ1-2; 7 nucleotides match TRBD1. V gave up 1 base and J gave up 4 bases; unmatched junction bases: 6. There are 15 residues in the CDR3. The germline V gene encodes CDR1 LGHDT and CDR2 YNNKEL (reference sequence).

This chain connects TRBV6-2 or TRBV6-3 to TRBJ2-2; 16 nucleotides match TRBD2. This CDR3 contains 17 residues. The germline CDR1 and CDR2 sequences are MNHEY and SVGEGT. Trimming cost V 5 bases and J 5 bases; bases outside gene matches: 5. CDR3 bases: TGTGCCAGCAGTCGGGGACTAGCGGGAGGGCAGACCGGGGAGCTGTTTTTT. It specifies CASSRGLAGGQTGELFF.

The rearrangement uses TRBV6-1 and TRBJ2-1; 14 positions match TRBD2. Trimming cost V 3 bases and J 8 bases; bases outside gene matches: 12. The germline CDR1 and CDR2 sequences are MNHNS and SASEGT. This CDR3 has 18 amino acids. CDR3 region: CASSEAHGTSGSRDEQFF. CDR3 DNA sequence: TGTGCCAGCAGTGAGGCACACGGGACTAGCGGGAGTCGGGATGAGCAGTTCTTC.

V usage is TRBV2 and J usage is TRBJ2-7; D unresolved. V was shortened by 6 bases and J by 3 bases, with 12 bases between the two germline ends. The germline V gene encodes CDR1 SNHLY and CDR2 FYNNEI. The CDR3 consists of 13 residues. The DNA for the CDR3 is TGTGCCAGCAGCAGTCTAGGATACTACGAGCAGTACTTC. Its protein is CASSSLGYYEQYF.

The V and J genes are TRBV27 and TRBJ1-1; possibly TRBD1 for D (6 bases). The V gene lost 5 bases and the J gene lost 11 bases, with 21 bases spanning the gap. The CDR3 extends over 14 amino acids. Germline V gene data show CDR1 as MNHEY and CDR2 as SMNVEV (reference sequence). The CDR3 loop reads CASSLRGPLLGAFF. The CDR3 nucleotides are TGTGCCAGCAGTCTCAGGGGTCCCCTACTCGGGGCTTTCTTT.

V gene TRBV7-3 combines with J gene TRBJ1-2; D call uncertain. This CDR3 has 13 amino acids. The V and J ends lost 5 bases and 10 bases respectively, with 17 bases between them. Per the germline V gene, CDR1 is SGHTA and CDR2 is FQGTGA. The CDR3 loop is CASSRDGLGDYTF. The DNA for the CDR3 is TGTGCCAGCAGCCGTGACGGCCTGGGCGACTACACCTTC.

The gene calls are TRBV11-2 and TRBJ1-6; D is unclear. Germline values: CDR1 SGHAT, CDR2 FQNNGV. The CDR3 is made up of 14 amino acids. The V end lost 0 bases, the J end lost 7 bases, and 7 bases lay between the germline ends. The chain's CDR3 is CASSLDLGNSPLHF. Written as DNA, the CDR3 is TGTGCCAGCAGCTTAGATCTCGGGAATTCACCCCTCCACTTT.

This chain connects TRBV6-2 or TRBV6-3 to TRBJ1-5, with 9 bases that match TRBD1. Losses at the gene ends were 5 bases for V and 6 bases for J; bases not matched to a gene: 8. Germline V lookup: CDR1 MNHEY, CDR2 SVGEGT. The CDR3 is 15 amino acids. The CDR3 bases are TGTGCCAGCAGTAGGGGACAGGGTCCCCTTCAGCCCCAGCATTTT. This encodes CASSRGQGPLQPQHF.

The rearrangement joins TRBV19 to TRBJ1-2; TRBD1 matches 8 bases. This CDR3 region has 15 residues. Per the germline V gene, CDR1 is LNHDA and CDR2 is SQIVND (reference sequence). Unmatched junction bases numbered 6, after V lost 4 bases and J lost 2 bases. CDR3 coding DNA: TGTGCCAGTAGTAGCAGGACAGGGACAAACTATGGCTACACCTTC. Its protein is CASSSRTGTNYGYTF. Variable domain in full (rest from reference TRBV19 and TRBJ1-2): DGGITQSPKYLFRKEGQNVTLSCEQNLNHDAMYWYRQDPGQGLRLIYYSQIVNDFQKGDIAEGYSVSREKKESFPLTVTSAQKNPTAFYLCASSSRTGTNYGYTFGSGTRLTVV.

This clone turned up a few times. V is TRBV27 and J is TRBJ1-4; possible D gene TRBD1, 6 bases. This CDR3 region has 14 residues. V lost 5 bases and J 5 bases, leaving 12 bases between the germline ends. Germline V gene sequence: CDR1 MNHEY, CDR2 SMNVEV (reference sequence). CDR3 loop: CASSLRGLNEKLFF. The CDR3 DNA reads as TGTGCCAGCAGTCTCAGGGGTTTAAATGAAAAACTGTTTTTT.

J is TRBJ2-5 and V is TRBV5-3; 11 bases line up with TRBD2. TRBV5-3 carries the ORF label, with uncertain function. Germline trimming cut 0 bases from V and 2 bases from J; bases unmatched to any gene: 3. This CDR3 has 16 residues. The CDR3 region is CARSLAGLAVQETQYF. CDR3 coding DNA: TGTGCCAGAAGCTTGGCGGGACTAGCGGTACAAGAGACCCAGTACTTC.

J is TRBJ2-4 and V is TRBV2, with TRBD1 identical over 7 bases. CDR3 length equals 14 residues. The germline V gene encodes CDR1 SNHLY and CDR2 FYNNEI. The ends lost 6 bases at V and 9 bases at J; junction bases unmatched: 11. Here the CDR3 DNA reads TGTGCCAGCAGCCTCACAGGGGTTGGTGGCATTCAGTACTTC. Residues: CASSLTGVGGIQYF.